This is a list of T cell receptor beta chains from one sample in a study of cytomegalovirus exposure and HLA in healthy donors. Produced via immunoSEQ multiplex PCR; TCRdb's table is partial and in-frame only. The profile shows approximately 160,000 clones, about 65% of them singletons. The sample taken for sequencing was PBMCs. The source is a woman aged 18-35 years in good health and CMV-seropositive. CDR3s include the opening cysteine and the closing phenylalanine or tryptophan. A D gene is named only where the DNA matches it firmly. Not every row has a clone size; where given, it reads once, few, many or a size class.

cdr3_nt: TGCGCCAGCAGCTTGGCGGCGATAGCGGGGAGAAGCTCCTACGAGCAGTACTTC
cdr3_aa: CASSLAAIAGRSSYEQYF
j_call: TRBJ2-7
clone_size: -
v_call: TRBV5-1
d_call: TRBD2

cdr3_nt: TGTGCCAGCAGCCAGGTACCAAAATCGGACGAGCAGTACTTC
cdr3_aa: CASSQVPKSDEQYF
j_call: TRBJ2-7
clone_size: few
v_call: TRBV5-6
d_call: -

cdr3_nt: TGTGCCAGCAGCGAGACAGGGACTGGGGCCAACGTCCTGACTTTC
cdr3_aa: CASSETGTGANVLTF
j_call: TRBJ2-6
clone_size: -
v_call: TRBV13
d_call: TRBD1

cdr3_nt: TGTGCCAGCAGCTTTGGGACTCCCAGTAGGCAGTACTTC
cdr3_aa: CASSFGTPSRQYF
j_call: TRBJ2-4
clone_size: -
v_call: TRBV5-6
d_call: -

cdr3_nt: TGTGCCAGCAGTCAAACCTACTCAGGGGGTAATGAGCAGTTCTTC
cdr3_aa: CASSQTYSGGNEQFF
j_call: TRBJ2-1
clone_size: -
v_call: TRBV6-5
d_call: TRBD1

cdr3_nt: TGTGCCAGCAGCTTGGGTCAGGAAGCCGGGGAGCTGTTTTTT
cdr3_aa: CASSLGQEAGELFF
j_call: TRBJ2-2
clone_size: few
v_call: TRBV5-4
d_call: -

cdr3_nt: TGTGCTAGTGGTCTAGCGGGAGGGTTGGAGACCCAGTACTTC
cdr3_aa: CASGLAGGLETQYF
j_call: TRBJ2-5
clone_size: -
v_call: TRBV12-5
d_call: TRBD2

cdr3_nt: TGTGCCAGCAGCGGATGGACAGGGAACTATGGCTACACCTTC
cdr3_aa: CASSGWTGNYGYTF
j_call: TRBJ1-2
clone_size: -
v_call: TRBV7-2
d_call: TRBD1

cdr3_nt: TGCGCCAGCAGCCAAGTTAATACAGGGGTAGGAATGAACACTGAAGCTTTCTTT
cdr3_aa: CASSQVNTGVGMNTEAFF
j_call: TRBJ1-1
clone_size: -
v_call: TRBV4-1
d_call: TRBD1

cdr3_nt: TGCGCGACCGGGACATATGAGATCTATGGCTACACCTTC
cdr3_aa: CATGTYEIYGYTF
j_call: TRBJ1-2
clone_size: -
v_call: TRBV5-1
d_call: -

cdr3_nt: TGTGCCAGCAGCCTACAGGGTCTGAGCGCTGGAAACACCATATATTTT
cdr3_aa: CASSLQGLSAGNTIYF
j_call: TRBJ1-3
clone_size: -
v_call: TRBV11-2
d_call: -

cdr3_nt: TGTGCCAGTAGTTATCGGCCAGGGCGCAATCAGCCCCAGCATTTT
cdr3_aa: CASSYRPGRNQPQHF
j_call: TRBJ1-5
clone_size: -
v_call: TRBV19
d_call: -

cdr3_nt: TGCGCCAGCAGCCCCTCCGGGACTTACGGTCGCACAGATACGCAGTATTTT
cdr3_aa: CASSPSGTYGRTDTQYF
j_call: TRBJ2-3
clone_size: -
v_call: TRBV5-1
d_call: -